This T cell receptor (beta chain) came from a study of cytomegalovirus exposure and HLA in healthy donors. V lost 8 bases, J lost 1 base, and 7 bases stayed unmatched. Germline loops: CDR1 MNHNS, CDR2 SASEGT. CDR3 length equals 15 residues. Comments on this clone: Its antigen is undetermined.

Use of 60 Vbeta and 13 Jbeta primers characterized the PCR. Profiling relied on immunoSEQ multiplex PCR, and the TCRdb table lists in-frame clones only, not all of them. In the table there are more than 90,000 clones, about 80% of which are singletons. General study results and limits: As a later analysis revealed, most CMV-associated TCR beta chains appeared HLA-restricted.

Healthy bone marrow donors made up the cohort. Sequencing used PBMCs. The source is a man younger than 45 in good health and CMV-seronegative. The chain is built from TRBV6-1 and TRBJ2-1; 8 bases fit TRBD2. The CDR3 DNA follows: TGTGCCAGCGTTATCGCGGGAGGATCCTACAATGAGCAGTTCTTC. It encodes CASVIAGGSYNEQFF.